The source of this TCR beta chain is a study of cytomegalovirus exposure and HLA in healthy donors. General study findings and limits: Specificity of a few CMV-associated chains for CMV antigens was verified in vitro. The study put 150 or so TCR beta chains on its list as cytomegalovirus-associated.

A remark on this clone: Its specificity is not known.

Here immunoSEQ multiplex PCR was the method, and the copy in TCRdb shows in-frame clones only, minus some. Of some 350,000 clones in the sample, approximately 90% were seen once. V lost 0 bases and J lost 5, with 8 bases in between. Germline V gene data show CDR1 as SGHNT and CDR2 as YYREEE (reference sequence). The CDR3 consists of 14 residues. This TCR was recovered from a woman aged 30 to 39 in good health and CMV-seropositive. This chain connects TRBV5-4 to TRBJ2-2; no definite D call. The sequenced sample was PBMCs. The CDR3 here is CASSLGISTGELFF. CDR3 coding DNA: TGTGCCAGCAGCTTGGGAATCTCAACCGGGGAGCTGTTTTTT. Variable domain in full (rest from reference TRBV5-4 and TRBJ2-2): ETGVTQSPTHLIKTRGQQVTLRCSSQSGHNTVSWYQQALGQGPQFIFQYYREEENGRGNFPPRFSGLQFPNYSSELNVNALELDDSALYLCASSLGISTGELFFGEGSRLTVL.